The present T cell receptor (beta chain) was sequenced within a study of T cells in Graves' hyperthyroidism and ophthalmopathy. Diagnosing involved the use of clinical symptoms, serum thyroxine and TRAb, thyroid ultrasound and orbital computed tomography. More than 9.5 ml fresh peripheral blood yielded the PBMCs. Trimming took 5 bases from V and 1 from J; bases not matched to a gene: 12. Looked up from germline, CDR1 is SGHAT and CDR2 is FQDESV (reference sequence). The CDR3 is 18 amino acids. It was RNA transcripts that yielded the amplified TCR beta CDR3 regions. Initially, a first-round RT-PCR of the TCR CDR3 employed the HTBI primer set. Each CDR3 protein is one row after TCRdb ran MiXCR on the multiplex PCR reads. The sample consists of hundreds of thousands of distinct CDR3 sequences, less than 25% of them appearing once. Findings and caveats of the study: Ophthalmopathy stood apart from stable hyperthyroidism in a 13 V-J model. Ophthalmopathy onset followed model prediction by a median around 6.9 months.

This clonotype was counted many times. Its antigen is as yet unknown. The source is a man between 25 and 39 years old with Graves' ophthalmopathy. Sequences were obtained from blood. The V and J genes are TRBV11-1 and TRBJ1-1; TRBD1 aligns across 11 bases. The CDR3 here is CASSPYLRTGGANTEAFF. As DNA, the CDR3 is TGTGCCAGCAGCCCATATCTTAGGACAGGGGGCGCGAACACTGAAGCTTTCTTT.